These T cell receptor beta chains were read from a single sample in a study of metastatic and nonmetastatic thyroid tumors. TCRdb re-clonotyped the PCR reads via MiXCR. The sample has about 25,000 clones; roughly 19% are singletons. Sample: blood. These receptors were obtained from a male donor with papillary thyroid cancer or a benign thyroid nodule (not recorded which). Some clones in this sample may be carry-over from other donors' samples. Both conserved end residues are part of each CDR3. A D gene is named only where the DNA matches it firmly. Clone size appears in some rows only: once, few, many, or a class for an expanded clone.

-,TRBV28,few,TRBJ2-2,TGTGCCAGCAGCTCACTCTCCCACACCGGGGAGCTGTTTTTT,CASSSLSHTGELFF
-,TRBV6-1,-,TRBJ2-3,TGTGCCAGCAGTGACACTATCTGGGGGGCCACAGATACGCAGTATTTT,CASSDTIWGATDTQYF
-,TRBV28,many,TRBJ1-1,TGTGCCAGCAGTTTATTAGGGACAAGGGGCACTGAAGCTTTCTTT,CASSLLGTRGTEAFF
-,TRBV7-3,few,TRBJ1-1,TGTGCCAGCGGGCCCGGTGAGGCTACAGCTTTCTTT,CASGPGEATAFF
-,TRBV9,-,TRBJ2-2,TGTGCCAGCACGGTCGTAGAGGGAGGGGGCGGGGAGCTGTTTTTT,CASTVVEGGGGELFF
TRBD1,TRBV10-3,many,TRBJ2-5,TGTGCCATCGGGTCGGCAGGGGGCCAAGAGACCCAGTACTTC,CAIGSAGGQETQYF
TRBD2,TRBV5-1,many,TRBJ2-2,TGCGCCAGCAGCTTGGCCAAAGGGCTAGCGGGAGCCGGGGAGCTGTTTTTT,CASSLAKGLAGAGELFF
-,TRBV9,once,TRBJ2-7,TGTGCCAGCAGCGACCCACGGACTATCGGTACAGTCGAGCAGTACTTC,CASSDPRTIGTVEQYF
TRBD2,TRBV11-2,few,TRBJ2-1,TGTGCCAGCAGCACCCGGACTAGCGAGGTTCACACTGAGCAGTTCTTC,CASSTRTSEVHTEQFF
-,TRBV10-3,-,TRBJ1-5,TGTGCCATCAGCGAGTCGCCAGGGGGCAATCAGCCCCAGCATTTT,CAISESPGGNQPQHF
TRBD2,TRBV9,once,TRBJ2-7,TGTGCCAGCAGAGTAGGTACTAGCGGGATTCTAAGCACCTACGAGCAGAACTTC,CASRVGTSGILSTYEQNF
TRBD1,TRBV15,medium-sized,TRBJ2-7,TGTGCCACCGCTTGGACAGGGGGCGAGGAGCAGTACTTC,CATAWTGGEEQYF
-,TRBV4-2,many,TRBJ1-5,TGTGCCAGCAGCCAAAGCCGGAATCAGCCCCAGCATTTT,CASSQSRNQPQHF
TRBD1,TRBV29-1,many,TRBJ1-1,TGCAGCGTACCATTCACAGGGGCGATCACTGAAGCTTTCTTT,CSVPFTGAITEAFF
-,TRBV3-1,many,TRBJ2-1,TGTGCCAGCAGCCAAGGGGTCGGGAGTGGCGCCTACAATGAGCAGTTCTTC,CASSQGVGSGAYNEQFF
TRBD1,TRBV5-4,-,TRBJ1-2,TGTGCCAGCAGCCCCAATTCAGGGGGCGGCGGCTACACCTTC,CASSPNSGGGGYTF
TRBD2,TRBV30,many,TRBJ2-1,TGTGCCTGGAGTCCTAGCGGGAGAGGAAGCAACAATGAGCAGTTCTTC,CAWSPSGRGSNNEQFF
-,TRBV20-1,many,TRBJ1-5,TGCAGTGCGGGTGGGGACCGGGGGCAGCCCCAGCATTTT,CSAGGDRGQPQHF
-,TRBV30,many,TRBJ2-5,TGTGCCTGGAGTCTAGTACCAGGGACCAGGGAGACCCAGTACTTC,CAWSLVPGTRETQYF
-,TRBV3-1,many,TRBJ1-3,TGTGCCAGCAGCCAAGAAGGACCTGGAAACACCATATATTTT,CASSQEGPGNTIYF
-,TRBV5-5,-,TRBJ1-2,TGTGCCAGCAGCTTATACCGACACTGTGGCTATGGCTACACCTTC,CASSLYRHCGYGYTF
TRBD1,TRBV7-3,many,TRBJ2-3,TGTGCCAGCAGCTCTGGGACAGGGGGGCGCACAGATACGCAGTATTTT,CASSSGTGGRTDTQYF
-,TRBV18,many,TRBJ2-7,TGTGCCAGCTCACCACGGGTCGATGTGGAGCAGTACTTC,CASSPRVDVEQYF
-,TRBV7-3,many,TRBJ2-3,TGTGCCAGCAGCTTAACAGCGGTGACTAGCACAGATACGCAGTATTTT,CASSLTAVTSTDTQYF